The 32 T cell receptor beta chains reported below all come from one sample, sequenced in a study of neoadjuvant anti-PD-1 for oral cavity cancer. The assay was immunoSEQ multiplex PCR, and TCRdb's table has in-frame clones only and misses some. The top ten hold more than 3% of the sample, which has tens of thousands of clones, 65% to 85% seen once. This specimen consisted of PBMCs, obtained before nivolumab (anti-PD-1) treatment. Source of these receptors: a person aged 35-79 years with oral cavity squamous cell carcinoma.

This chain connects TRBV6-5 to TRBJ1-1; tentatively, D is TRBD1 (6 bases). Germline V CDR1 and CDR2: MNHEY, SVGAGI. V was shortened by 3 bases and J by 1 base, with 9 bases between the two germline ends. This CDR3 contains 14 residues. The CDR3 is CASSYTGPNTEAFF. The CDR3, as DNA: TGTGCCAGCAGTTATACAGGGCCGAACACTGAAGCTTTCTTT.

The CDR3 bases are TGTGCCAGCAGCGCAAGACAGGGGAACACTGAAGCTTTCTTT. This encodes CASSARQGNTEAFF. The rearrangement uses TRBV7-9 and TRBJ1-1, with 7 bases matching TRBD1. The CDR3 length is 14 residues. V trimming: 5 bases; J trimming: 1 base; junction bases outside the gene matches: 4. Germline CDR1 reads SEHNR; CDR2 reads FQNEAQ (reference sequence).

The chain couples TRBV9 to TRBJ2-5; 12 nucleotides agree with TRBD2. V shed 3 bases and J 2 bases; nucleotides not matched to a gene: 5. CDR1 is SGDLS, CDR2 YYNGEE, per germline. The CDR3 is 16 residues long. The CDR3 nucleotides are TGTGCCAGCAGCGCTACGACTAGCGGGAGACAAGAGACCCAGTACTTC. Amino acid sequence: CASSATTSGRQETQYF.

The rearrangement uses TRBV27 and TRBJ1-2; weak D call: TRBD1 (6 bases). In germline, CDR1 is MNHEY, CDR2 SMNVEV (reference sequence). The V and J ends lost 4 bases and 4 bases respectively, with 10 bases between them. The CDR3 is made up of 13 amino acids. In nucleotides, the CDR3 is TGTGCCAGCAGTTCGGGGGCTTTCTATGGCTACACCTTC. It is translated as CASSSGAFYGYTF.

The genes are TRBV6-1 and TRBJ2-2; TRBD1 might be the D (6 bases). Between the trimmed V and J ends, which lost 10 bases and 2 bases, there was a span of 14 bases. CDR1 MNHNS and CDR2 SASEGT come from the germline V gene. CDR3 length: 14 amino acids. CDR3 amino acids: CATRGSINTGELFF. CDR3 coding DNA: TGTGCCACGAGGGGGAGTATCAACACCGGGGAGCTGTTTTTT.

The table lists this clone with a count of one. The rearrangement joins TRBV6-6 to TRBJ2-7, with TRBD1 as a possible D gene (6 bases). Germline loops: CDR1 MNHNY, CDR2 SVGAGI (reference sequence). CDR3 length: 12 residues. Trimming cost V 5 bases and J 6 bases, with 11 bases left between them. CDR3 sequence (DNA): TGTGCCAGCAGTCAAACAGGGATCGAGCAGTACTTC. Amino acids: CASSQTGIEQYF.

The CDR3 is CASNRGGAEAFF. CDR3 nucleotide sequence: TGTGCCTCCAACAGGGGAGGAGCTGAAGCTTTCTTT. The chain uses TRBV30 and TRBJ1-1; TRBD1 matches at 7 bases. From germline, CDR1 is GTSNPN and CDR2 SVGIG (reference sequence). The CDR3 sequence is 12 residues long. Germline trimming cut 7 bases from V and 6 bases from J; bases unmatched to any gene: 8. Full variable domain (remainder filled in from reference TRBV30 and TRBJ1-1): SQTIHQWPATLVQPVGSPLSLECTVEGTSNPNLYWYRQAAGRGLQLLFYSVGIGQISSEVPQNLSASRPQDRQFILSSKKLLLSDSGFYLCASNRGGAEAFFGQGTRLTVV.

This clone was found once. This chain links TRBV27 with TRBJ2-2; D might be TRBD2 (5 bases). V was clipped by 4 bases and J by 2 bases, with 11 bases between them. Germline V gene sequence: CDR1 MNHEY, CDR2 SMNVEV (reference sequence). The CDR3 is 15 amino acids. CDR3 bases: TGTGCCAGCAGTTCCTCGGGATCTAACACCGGGGAGCTGTTTTTT. It is translated as CASSSSGSNTGELFF.

The gene calls are TRBV19 and TRBJ2-7; the D gene is possibly TRBD1 (7 bases). Germline lookup yields CDR1 LNHDA and CDR2 SQIVND (reference sequence). The CDR3 covers 13 residues. V shed 7 bases and J shed 7 bases, with 17 bases lying between them. The CDR3 DNA is TGTGCCAGTACCACCCAGGGGGGAGGAGAGCAGTACTTC. It specifies CASTTQGGGEQYF.

CDR3 bases: TGTGCCAGCAGTGCATTGAGCTACACCTTC. This gives the protein CASSALSYTF. The chain links TRBV2 to TRBJ1-2; no definite D call. Trimming removed 4 bases from V and 9 bases from J, with 6 bases in between. The germline CDR1 and CDR2 sequences are SNHLY and FYNNEI. This CDR3 contains 10 residues. Using reference TRBV2 and TRBJ1-2 for the parts outside the CDR3, the full variable domain is EPEVTQTPSHQVTQMGQEVILRCVPISNHLYFYWYRQILGQKVEFLVSFYNNEISEKSEIFDDQFSVERPDGSNFTLKIRSTKLEDSAMYFCASSALSYTFGSGTRLTVV.

This chain links TRBV5-1 with TRBJ2-1, with 11 bases identical to TRBD2. Germline loops: CDR1 SGHRS, CDR2 YFSETQ. The CDR3 spans 15 residues. J lost 9 bases, V lost 4 bases, and 9 bases had no gene match. The CDR3 bases are TGCGCCAGCAGCCACAAACTAGCGGGAGTTACTGAGCAGTTCTTC. Translated: CASSHKLAGVTEQFF.

The chain uses TRBV5-8 and TRBJ2-2; D possibly corresponds to TRBD1 (5 bases). The CDR3 runs to 13 residues. Trimming took 2 bases from V and 4 from J, leaving 6 bases between them. CDR1 SGHTS and CDR2 YDEGEE come from the germline V gene. CDR3 coding DNA: TGTGCCAGCAGCTTCAGGGCCACCGGGGAGCTGTTTTTT. Its translation is CASSFRATGELFF.

The chain has TRBV12-5 and TRBJ1-4, with D unresolved. V was trimmed by 3 bases and J by 1 base, leaving 15 bases between them. Germline V gene data show CDR1 as LGHNT and CDR2 as FRNRAP. The CDR3 spans 17 residues. CDR3: CASGFRLPFGTNEKLFF. CDR3 sequence (DNA): TGTGCTAGTGGTTTCCGACTCCCTTTTGGAACTAATGAAAAACTGTTTTTT.

This chain joins TRBV15 and TRBJ2-1; TRBD1 matches at 9 bases. CDR1 and CDR2 (germline): LNHNV, YYDKDF (reference sequence). V gave up 3 bases and J gave up 9 bases; unmatched junction bases: 9. The CDR3 runs 15 residues. The CDR3 loop reads CATSSGQGIDSEQFF. The CDR3 region has the DNA TGTGCCACCAGCAGCGGACAGGGGATAGATAGTGAGCAGTTCTTC.

The chain joins TRBV16 to TRBJ1-1; 7 bases are a match to TRBD1. Looked up from germline, CDR1 is KGHSY and CDR2 is FQNENV. The ends lost 5 bases at V and 4 bases at J; junction bases unmatched: 7. CDR3 length: 14 amino acids. The CDR3 reads CASSTSGGGTEAFF. CDR3 nucleotides: TGTGCCAGCAGCACATCAGGGGGGGGCACTGAAGCTTTCTTT.

The V call is TRBV30, the J call TRBJ2-7; D unclear. The ends were cut back, 4 bases at V and 6 bases at J, with 19 bases in the middle. Germline V gene sequence: CDR1 GTSNPN, CDR2 SVGIG (reference sequence). CDR3 length equals 14 residues. CDR3 coding DNA: TGTGCCTGGATCACTTCGTCTAAGGAGCCCGAGCAGTACTTC. Translated, it gives CAWITSSKEPEQYF.

V gene TRBV12-5 combines with J gene TRBJ2-3; D is ambiguous. CDR1 and CDR2 (germline): LGHNT, FRNRAP. V was clipped by 3 bases and J by 5 bases, with 9 bases between them. The CDR3 runs 13 residues. The CDR3 loop reads CASGLGLGDTQYF. The CDR3 bases are TGTGCTAGTGGTTTAGGTTTGGGAGATACGCAGTATTTT.

This chain links TRBV19 with TRBJ2-1, with D possibly TRBD2 on 6 matching bases. Per germline, CDR1 LNHDA and CDR2 SQIVND (reference sequence). Trimming pared 1 base from V and 4 bases from J, leaving 11 bases between. This CDR3 has 15 amino acids. The CDR3 protein is CASSIGFGGYNEQFF. Written as DNA, the CDR3 is TGTGCCAGTAGTATAGGATTTGGAGGGTACAATGAGCAGTTCTTC.

This chain joins TRBV13 and TRBJ1-2, with D possibly being TRBD1 (6 bases). V dropped 1 base and J dropped 4 bases, with 10 bases sitting between them. Germline V gene data show CDR1 as PRHDT and CDR2 as FYEKMQ (reference sequence). This CDR3 has 14 amino acids. The CDR3 region is CASSLEQGTYGYTF. The CDR3 DNA follows: TGTGCCAGCAGCTTAGAACAGGGTACCTATGGCTACACCTTC.

The rearrangement joins TRBV15 to TRBJ2-2; weak D call: TRBD1 (5 bases). The CDR3 extends over 14 amino acids. CDR1 LNHNV and CDR2 YYDKDF come from the germline V gene (reference sequence). Trimming shortened V by 0 bases and J by 8 bases, and 10 bases separated the two germline ends. DNA for the CDR3: TGTGCCACCAGCAGAGATCTCAGGGCGGGGGAGCTGTTTTTT. Encoded protein: CATSRDLRAGELFF.

The chain uses TRBV9 and TRBJ1-1; perhaps TRBD1 as D (5 bases). The CDR3 length is 14 residues. The V gene's germline CDR1 is SGDLS and CDR2 YYNGEE. The V end lost 0 bases, the J end lost 5 bases, and 11 bases lay between the germline ends. The CDR3 loop is CASSVGSGGTEAFF. For the CDR3, the DNA is TGTGCCAGCAGCGTAGGTTCGGGGGGGACTGAAGCTTTCTTT.

The gene calls are TRBV6-5 and TRBJ2-1; TRBD2 matches 7 bases. The CDR3 is 15 amino acids. CDR1 and CDR2 from the germline V gene are MNHEY and SVGAGI. V dropped 3 bases and J dropped 1; count of bases not matched to a gene: 3. The CDR3, as DNA: TGTGCCAGCAGTTATTTCGGGGGGTCCTACAATGAGCAGTTCTTC. Its translation is CASSYFGGSYNEQFF.

The genes are TRBV11-2 and TRBJ2-2; a weak D match, TRBD1 (5 bases). The CDR3 runs 13 residues. V gave up 3 bases and J gave up 6 bases, with 8 bases separating them. Germline lookup yields CDR1 SGHAT and CDR2 FQNNGV. The CDR3 nucleotides read TGTGCCAGCAGCTTCAGGGTTGCCGGGGAGCTGTTTTTT. This sequence encodes CASSFRVAGELFF.

This chain joins TRBV5-1 and TRBJ2-2, with unresolved D. The CDR3 spans 15 residues. Germline assignment: CDR1 SGHRS and CDR2 YFSETQ. V was clipped by 0 bases and J by 1 base, with 7 bases between them. The CDR3 nucleotides are TGCGCCAGCAGCTTGGGGATAGGGAACACCGGGGAGCTGTTTTTT. It is translated as CASSLGIGNTGELFF.

This rearrangement joins TRBV15 to TRBJ1-4; D perhaps matches TRBD1 (6 bases). Trimming took off 0 bases at V and 0 bases at J, with 14 bases between the two ends. Germline values: CDR1 LNHNV, CDR2 YYDKDF (reference sequence). The CDR3 runs to 18 residues. Here the CDR3 reads CATSRDGGRWATNEKLFF. The CDR3 nucleotides read TGTGCCACCAGCAGAGACGGGGGCCGGTGGGCAACTAATGAAAAACTGTTTTTT. Full variable domain (remainder filled in from reference TRBV15 and TRBJ1-4): DAMVIQNPRYQVTQFGKPVTLSCSQTLNHNVMYWYQQKSSQAPKLLFHYYDKDFNNEADTPDNFQSRRPNTSFCFLDIRSPGLGDTAMYLCATSRDGGRWATNEKLFFGSGTQLSVL.

The chain has TRBV9 and TRBJ2-1; 8 bases agree with TRBD2. J was trimmed by 5 bases and V by 0 bases; bases with no gene match: 4. Per the germline V gene, CDR1 is SGDLS and CDR2 is YYNGEE. CDR3 length: 15 amino acids. Written as DNA, the CDR3 is TGTGCCAGCAGCGTAGGGGCTAGCGGGCACAATGAGCAGTTCTTC. This sequence encodes CASSVGASGHNEQFF.

The chain has TRBV5-1 and TRBJ1-1; D may be TRBD1 (5 bases). There are 14 residues in the CDR3. V was shortened by 5 bases and J by 1 base, with 12 bases between the two germline ends. Germline V gene lookup returns CDR1 SGHRS and CDR2 YFSETQ. The CDR3 nucleotides are TGCGCCAGCAGACAAGACAGCCAGAACACTGAAGCTTTCTTT. It codes for CASRQDSQNTEAFF.

The chain couples TRBV6-5 to TRBJ2-1, with D possibly matching TRBD1 (6 bases). Germline CDR1 and CDR2: MNHEY and SVGAGI. CDR3 size: 14 residues. V was cut by 6 bases and J by 8 bases, with 17 bases left in between. Here the CDR3 reads CASSSRGGAYEQFF. The CDR3 DNA reads TGTGCCAGCAGCTCCAGAGGGGGTGCGTATGAGCAGTTCTTC.

V is TRBV4-1 and J is TRBJ2-7; D gene unclear. Germline values: CDR1 MGHRA, CDR2 YSYEKL. Trimming removed 1 base at V and 6 bases at J, with 7 bases between. There are 12 residues in the CDR3. Written as DNA, the CDR3 is TGCGCCAGCAGCCAAGGGCAAGGCGAGCAGTACTTC. Translated: CASSQGQGEQYF.

This rearrangement joins TRBV7-8 to TRBJ2-3, with D hard to call. The CDR3 length is 12 residues. Trimming cost V 5 bases and J 5 bases, with 8 bases left between them. Germline loops: CDR1 SGHVS, CDR2 FQNEAQ. CDR3 in amino acids: CASSALLDTQYF. The CDR3, as DNA: TGTGCCAGCAGCGCACTTCTAGATACGCAGTATTTT.

The rearrangement uses TRBV5-8 and TRBJ2-2; TRBD1 matches at 9 bases. The germline CDR1 and CDR2 sequences are SGHTS and YDEGEE. The CDR3 runs to 15 residues. V was clipped by 4 bases and J by 3 bases; unmatched bases: 4. For the CDR3, the DNA is TGTGCCAGCAGCCCGGACAGGGGAGACACCGGGGAGCTGTTTTTT. It is translated as CASSPDRGDTGELFF.

The chain combines TRBV4-1 with TRBJ2-3; D is possibly TRBD2 (6 bases). The CDR3 loop spans 14 amino acids. The germline V and J ends were trimmed by 2 bases and 5 bases, with 11 bases remaining between them. The germline CDR1 and CDR2 sequences are MGHRA and YSYEKL. The CDR3 reads CASSQLPGVDTQYF. The CDR3 DNA is TGCGCCAGCAGCCAACTCCCGGGGGTAGATACGCAGTATTTT.